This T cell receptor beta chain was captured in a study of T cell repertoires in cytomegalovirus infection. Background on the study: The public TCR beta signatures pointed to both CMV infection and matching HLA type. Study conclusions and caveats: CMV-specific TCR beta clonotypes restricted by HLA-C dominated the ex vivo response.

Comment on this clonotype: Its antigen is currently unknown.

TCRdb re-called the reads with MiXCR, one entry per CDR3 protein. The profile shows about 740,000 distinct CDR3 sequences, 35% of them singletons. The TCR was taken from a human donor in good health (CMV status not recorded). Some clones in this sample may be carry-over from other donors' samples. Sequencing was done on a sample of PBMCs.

The chain's CDR3 is CAAARSIYNEQFF. The CDR3 bases are TGTGCCGCCGCCCGGTCGATATACAATGAGCAGTTCTTC. V and J are TRBV6-1 and TRBJ2-1; D is undetermined. The CDR3 sequence is 13 residues long. Germline CDR1 is MNHNS and CDR2 is SASEGT. V was clipped by 11 bases and J by 4 bases, with 15 bases between them.